This T cell receptor (beta chain) was identified in a study of cytomegalovirus exposure and HLA in healthy donors. The PCR used 60 Vbeta and 13 Jbeta primers. Sequenced by immunoSEQ multiplex PCR; TCRdb stores in-frame clones only, minus some. The sample holds 100,000 or so clones, approximately 80% seen once. Regarding this clone: Its antigen remains unknown.

Notes on the study in general: The investigators catalogued 164 TCR beta chains as cytomegalovirus-associated. The study found most TCR sequences rare, yet found some public TCRs in many donors. Researchers reported that a few CMV-associated chains were confirmed in vitro as CMV antigen-specific. An analysis done earlier found most TCR beta V segments productive about 90% or about 30% of the time.

The TCR originated in a man aged 35 to 55 in good health and CMV-seropositive. Sample: PBMCs.

The CDR3 region is CASSLVGGASRRDPMNTEAFF. Written as DNA, the CDR3 is TGTGCCAGCAGCTTAGTTGGTGGGGCGTCTCGGAGGGATCCCATGAACACTGAAGCTTTCTTT. This sequence joins TRBV7-6 and TRBJ1-1; TRBD1 might be the D (5 bases). Germline V gene sequence: CDR1 SGHVS, CDR2 FNYEAQ. The CDR3 contains 21 residues. The germline V and J ends were trimmed by 1 base and 0 bases, with 27 bases remaining between them.